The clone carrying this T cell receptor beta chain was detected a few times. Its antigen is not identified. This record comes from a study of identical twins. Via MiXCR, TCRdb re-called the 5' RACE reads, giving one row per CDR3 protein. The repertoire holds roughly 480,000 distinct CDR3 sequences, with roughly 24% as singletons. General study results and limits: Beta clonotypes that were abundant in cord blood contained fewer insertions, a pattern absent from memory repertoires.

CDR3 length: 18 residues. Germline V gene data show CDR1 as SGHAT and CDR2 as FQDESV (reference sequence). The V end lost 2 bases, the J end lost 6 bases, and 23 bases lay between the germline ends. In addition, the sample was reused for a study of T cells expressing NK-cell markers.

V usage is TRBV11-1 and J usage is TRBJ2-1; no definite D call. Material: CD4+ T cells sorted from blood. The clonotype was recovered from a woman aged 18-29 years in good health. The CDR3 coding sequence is TGTGCCAGCAGCTTAAGTAGTATTAGGAAGGGAATGAGCAATGAGCAGTTCTTC. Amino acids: CASSLSSIRKGMSNEQFF.